This T cell receptor (beta chain) originates from a study of blood T cell repertoires in COVID-19. About the research overall: Sample material is recorded as cDNA or gDNA derived from T cells, B-cell-depleted T cells, or PBMCs.

In germline, CDR1 is KGHSH, CDR2 LQKENI. V was pared by 0 bases and J by 5 bases, with 10 bases between. The CDR3 covers 14 residues. Clinical histories supplied by participants themselves formed the basis of cohort assignment. Methods used by the authors: The authors estimated nucleated cell counts from reference gene primer amplification. Some clones are missing from TCRdb's copy, which holds only in-frame ones; the method was immunoSEQ multiplex PCR. The DNA was the basis for D and trimming; V, J and clone size are from that table. The sample carries under 200,000 clones, roughly 88% recorded once.

The receptor was isolated from a woman aged 50 to 65 who had recovered from COVID-19. Sequencing was done on a sample of PBMCs or T cells enriched from blood (not recorded which). The chain joins TRBV18 to TRBJ1-1, with no clear D. The CDR3 protein is CASSPPSGRTEAFF. CDR3 sequence (DNA): TGTGCCAGCTCACCACCCTCGGGTAGGACTGAAGCTTTCTTT.